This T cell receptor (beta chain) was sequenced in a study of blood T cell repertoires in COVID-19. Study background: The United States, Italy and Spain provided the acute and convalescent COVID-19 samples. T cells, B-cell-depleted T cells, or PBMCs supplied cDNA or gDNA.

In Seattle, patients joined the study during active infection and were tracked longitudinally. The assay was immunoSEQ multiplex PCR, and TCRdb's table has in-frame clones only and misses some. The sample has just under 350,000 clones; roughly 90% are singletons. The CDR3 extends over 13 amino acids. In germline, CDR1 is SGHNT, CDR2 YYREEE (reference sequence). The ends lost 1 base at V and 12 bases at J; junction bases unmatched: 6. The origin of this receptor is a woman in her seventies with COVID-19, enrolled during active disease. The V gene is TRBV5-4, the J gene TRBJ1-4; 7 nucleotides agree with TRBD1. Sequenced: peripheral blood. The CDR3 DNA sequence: TGTGCCAGCAGCTTGAAGGGGGCAGGGCAACTGTTTTTT. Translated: CASSLKGAGQLFF.